Listed here is a single TCR beta chain. The use of a sample-barcoded 5' primer and a J-beta primer mix characterized a second PCR of roughly 7 to 11 cycles. TCRdb independently ran MiXCR on the 5' RACE reads; one entry per CDR3 protein. The sample has around 710,000 distinct CDR3 sequences; roughly two fifths are singletons. These data originate in a study of blood T cells in healthy people across ages. Germline lookup yields CDR1 SGHRS and CDR2 YFSETQ. The CDR3 extends over 13 amino acids. Trimming left V 0 bases short and J 6 bases short, with 7 bases between. The receptor's source is a woman aged 55-69 years in good health. Specimen: blood. The chain recombines TRBV5-1 with TRBJ2-1, with D perhaps given as TRBD1 or TRBD2 (5 bases each). CDR3: CASSLGDPNEQFF. CDR3 nucleotide sequence: TGCGCCAGCAGCTTGGGGGACCCCAATGAGCAGTTCTTC.